One sample yielded the 8 T cell receptor beta chains listed below, sequenced in a study of blood T cell repertoires in COVID-19. The table came from immunoSEQ multiplex PCR; TCRdb's copy has only in-frame clones and leaves some out. The table lists 140,000 to 150,000 clones, 70% to 85% of them singletons. Sequencing was carried out using peripheral blood. The receptors derive from a man aged 55 to 70 with active or convalescent COVID-19.

Details on this clone: Germline is not matched at one junction end, which may reflect a read error. The rearrangement links TRBV7-2 to TRBJ2-2; D is unresolved. The CDR3 consists of 14 residues. In germline, CDR1 is SGHTA, CDR2 FQGNSA. The CDR3 DNA is TGTGCCAGCAGCTTTCAGGAAAACAGCGGGGAGCTGTTTTTT. Encoded protein: CASSFQENSGELFF.

The chain couples TRBV2 to TRBJ2-2; weak D call: TRBD1 (6 bases). The V gene lost 1 base and the J gene lost 1 base, with 10 bases spanning the gap. The germline V gene has CDR1 SNHLY and CDR2 FYNNEI. The CDR3 is made up of 16 amino acids. The CDR3 DNA reads as TGTGCCAGCAGTGAAGTAGGGACACTGAACACCGGGGAGCTGTTTTTT. The encoded protein is CASSEVGTLNTGELFF.

On this clone itself: Given the absence of the conserved phenylalanine or tryptophan at the CDR3 end, a read error is likely. The DNA is left out, because the CDR3 cannot be placed on it with certainty; the CDR3 is given as TCRdb lists it. The rearrangement uses TRBV28 and TRBJ1-2; TRBD1 reflects the table's D call only, with no check against the DNA. Germline assignment: CDR1 MDHEN and CDR2 SYDVKM. Counting both end residues, the CDR3 totals 12 amino acids. CDR3 in amino acids: CASSTGTGVELL.

This clone came up a few times. V gene TRBV28 combines with J gene TRBJ1-1; D ambiguous. This CDR3 is built from 15 residues. Trimming cost V 3 bases and J 1 base, with 12 bases left between them. Per germline, CDR1 MDHEN and CDR2 SYDVKM. This CDR3 is CASSLNPYTNTEAFF. The CDR3 bases are TGTGCCAGCAGTTTGAACCCCTATACGAACACTGAAGCTTTCTTT. Looking up the rest from reference TRBV28 and TRBJ1-1 gives the full variable domain: DVKVTQSSRYLVKRTGEKVFLECVQDMDHENMFWYRQDPGLGLRLIYFSYDVKMKEKGDIPEGYSVSREKKERFSLILESASTNQTSMYLCASSLNPYTNTEAFFGQGTRLTVV.

The chain recombines TRBV7-2 with TRBJ1-2; 8 nucleotides align to TRBD1. The CDR3 extends over 13 amino acids. Germline lookup yields CDR1 SGHTA and CDR2 FQGNSA. V gave up 5 bases and J gave up 7 bases; unmatched junction bases: 6. The CDR3 spells CASSQQGVRGYTF. CDR3 nucleotides: TGTGCCAGCAGCCAACAGGGGGTGCGTGGCTACACCTTC.

This clone has a single count. The rearrangement joins TRBV18 to TRBJ2-5, with D possibly matching TRBD1 (6 bases). V lost 0 bases to trimming and J lost 2 bases, with 10 bases between them. This CDR3 contains 15 residues. From germline, CDR1 is KGHSH and CDR2 LQKENI. The CDR3 coding sequence is TGTGCCAGCTCACCACCGGACAGAACACAAGAGACCCAGTACTTC. This codes for CASSPPDRTQETQYF.

This chain connects TRBV20-1 to TRBJ2-7, with 8 bases aligning to TRBD1. Losses at the gene ends were 3 bases for V and 4 bases for J; bases not matched to a gene: 8. This CDR3 region has 14 residues. Germline loops: CDR1 DFQATT, CDR2 SNEGSKA (reference sequence). CDR3 bases: TGCAGTGCTAGTGTGCCAGGGGGCAATTACGAGCAGTACTTC. Translating it yields CSASVPGGNYEQYF.

The chain uses TRBV7-9 and TRBJ1-2; D may be TRBD1 (5 bases). Between the trimmed V and J ends, which lost 1 base and 8 bases, there was a span of 14 bases. The CDR3 is 14 residues long. CDR1 and CDR2 from the germline V gene are SEHNR and FQNEAQ (reference sequence). The CDR3 coding sequence is TGTGCCAGCAGCTTAGACGGCAGGGCCTTGGGCTACACCTTC. This translates into CASSLDGRALGYTF.